This TCR beta chain was recorded in a study of CD8 T cells in ankylosing spondylitis. General study findings and limits: Past research had described some motif variants in reactive arthritis synovial fluid and blood. Disease-linked clones, CD8+, were relatively rare in peripheral blood. One TCR beta motif, made up of eight highly homologous variants, appeared characteristic of ankylosing spondylitis blood.

This clonotype has just a few counts. Its target is unknown. Molecular-barcoded quantitative 5'-RACE produced these TCR beta libraries. From the 5' RACE reads, TCRdb called clonotypes with MiXCR, one entry per CDR3 protein. Of around 770,000 distinct CDR3 sequences listed, roughly 19% were seen once; the top ten hold around 19%. V dropped 6 bases and J dropped 1; count of bases not matched to a gene: 4. This CDR3 is 14 amino acids long. The chain couples TRBV12-3 or TRBV12-4 to TRBJ1-2; 8 bases are shared with TRBD1. The sample consisted of blood, either unsorted or a sorted T cell fraction (not recorded which). The TCR originated in a male donor with ankylosing spondylitis. Here the CDR3 reads CASRDRGDNYGYTF. Here the CDR3 DNA reads TGTGCCAGCAGAGACAGGGGTGATAACTATGGCTACACCTTC.